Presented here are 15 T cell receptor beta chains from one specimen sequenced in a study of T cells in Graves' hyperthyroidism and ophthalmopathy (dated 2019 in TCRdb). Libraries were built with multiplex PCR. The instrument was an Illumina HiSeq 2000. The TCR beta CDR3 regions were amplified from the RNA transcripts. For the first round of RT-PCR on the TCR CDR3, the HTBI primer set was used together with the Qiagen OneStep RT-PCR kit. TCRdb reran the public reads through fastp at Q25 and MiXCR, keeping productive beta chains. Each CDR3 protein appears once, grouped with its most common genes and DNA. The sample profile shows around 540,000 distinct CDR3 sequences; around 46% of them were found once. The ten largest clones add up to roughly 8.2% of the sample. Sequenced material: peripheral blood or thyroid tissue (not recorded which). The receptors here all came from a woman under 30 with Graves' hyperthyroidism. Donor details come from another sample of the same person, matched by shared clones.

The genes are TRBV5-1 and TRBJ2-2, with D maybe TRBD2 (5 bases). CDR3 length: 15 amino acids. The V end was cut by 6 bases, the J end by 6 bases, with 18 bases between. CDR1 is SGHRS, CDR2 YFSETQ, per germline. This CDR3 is CASTWGASPAGELFF. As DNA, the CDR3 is TGCGCCAGCACCTGGGGAGCGTCTCCGGCCGGGGAGCTGTTTTTT.

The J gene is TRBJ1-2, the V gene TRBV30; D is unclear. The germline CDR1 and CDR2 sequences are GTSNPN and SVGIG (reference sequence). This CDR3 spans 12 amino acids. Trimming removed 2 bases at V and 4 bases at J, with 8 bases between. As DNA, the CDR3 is TGTGCCTGGAGTCCCAGCGTCTATGGCTACACCTTC. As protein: CAWSPSVYGYTF.

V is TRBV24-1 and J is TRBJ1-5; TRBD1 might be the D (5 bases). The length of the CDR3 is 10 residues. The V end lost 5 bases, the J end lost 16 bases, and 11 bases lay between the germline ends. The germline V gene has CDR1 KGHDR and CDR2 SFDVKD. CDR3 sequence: CATSGGGGHF. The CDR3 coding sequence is TGTGCCACCAGTGGTGGCGGGGGACATTTT.

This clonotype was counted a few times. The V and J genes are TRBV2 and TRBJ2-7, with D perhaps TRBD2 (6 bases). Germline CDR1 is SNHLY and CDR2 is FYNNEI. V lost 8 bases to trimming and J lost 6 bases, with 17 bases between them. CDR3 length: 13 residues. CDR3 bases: TGTGCCAGCGGGGGGACTCGGGGCGGCGAGCAGTACTTC. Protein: CASGGTRGGEQYF.

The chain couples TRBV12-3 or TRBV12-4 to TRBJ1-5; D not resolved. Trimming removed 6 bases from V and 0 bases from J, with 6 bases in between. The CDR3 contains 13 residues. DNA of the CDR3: TGTGCCAGCAGAATCGGTAGCAATCAGCCCCAGCATTTT. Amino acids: CASRIGSNQPQHF.

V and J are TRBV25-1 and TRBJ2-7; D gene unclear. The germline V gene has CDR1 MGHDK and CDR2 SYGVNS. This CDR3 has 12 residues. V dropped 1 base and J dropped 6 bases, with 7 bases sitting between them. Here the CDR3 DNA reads TGTGCCAGCAGTGAATTGTGGGGCGAGCAGTACTTC. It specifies CASSELWGEQYF.

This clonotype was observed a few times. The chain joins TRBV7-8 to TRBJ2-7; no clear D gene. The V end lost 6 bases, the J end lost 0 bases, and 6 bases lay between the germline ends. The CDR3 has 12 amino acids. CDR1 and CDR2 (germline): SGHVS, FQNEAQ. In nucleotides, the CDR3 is TGTGCCAGCAGGTTTCTCTCCTACGAGCAGTACTTC. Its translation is CASRFLSYEQYF.

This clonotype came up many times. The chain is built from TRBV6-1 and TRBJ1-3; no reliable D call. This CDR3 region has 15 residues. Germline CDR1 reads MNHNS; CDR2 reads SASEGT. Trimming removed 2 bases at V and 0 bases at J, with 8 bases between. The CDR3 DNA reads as TGTGCCAGCAGTGAACGCGAGAACTCTGGAAACACCATATATTTT. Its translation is CASSERENSGNTIYF.

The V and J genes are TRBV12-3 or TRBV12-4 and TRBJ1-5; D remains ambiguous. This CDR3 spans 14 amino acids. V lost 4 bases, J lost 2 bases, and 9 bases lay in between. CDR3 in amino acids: CASSWSLGNQPQHF. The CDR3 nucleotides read TGTGCCAGCAGTTGGAGCTTAGGCAATCAGCCCCAGCATTTT.

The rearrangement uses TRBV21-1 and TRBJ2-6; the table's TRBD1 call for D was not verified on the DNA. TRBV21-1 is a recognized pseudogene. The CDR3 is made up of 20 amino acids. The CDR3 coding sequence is TGTGCCAGCAGCACGACAGGGGGGGGCCTAAGCCACTCTGGGGCCAACGTCCTGACTTTC. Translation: CASSTTGGGLSHSGANVLTF.

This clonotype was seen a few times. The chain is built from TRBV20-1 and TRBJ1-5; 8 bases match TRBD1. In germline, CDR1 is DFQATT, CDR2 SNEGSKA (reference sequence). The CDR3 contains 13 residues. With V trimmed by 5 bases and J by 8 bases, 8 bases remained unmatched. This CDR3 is CSARRGQDEPQHF. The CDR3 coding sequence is TGCAGTGCTCGCAGGGGGCAAGATGAGCCCCAGCATTTT.

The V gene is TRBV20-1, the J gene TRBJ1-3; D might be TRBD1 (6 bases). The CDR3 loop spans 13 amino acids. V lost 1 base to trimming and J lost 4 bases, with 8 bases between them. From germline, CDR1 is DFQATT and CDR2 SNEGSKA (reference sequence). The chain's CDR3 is CSARGDKGNTIYF. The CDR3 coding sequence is TGCAGTGCTAGAGGGGACAAGGGAAACACCATATATTTT.

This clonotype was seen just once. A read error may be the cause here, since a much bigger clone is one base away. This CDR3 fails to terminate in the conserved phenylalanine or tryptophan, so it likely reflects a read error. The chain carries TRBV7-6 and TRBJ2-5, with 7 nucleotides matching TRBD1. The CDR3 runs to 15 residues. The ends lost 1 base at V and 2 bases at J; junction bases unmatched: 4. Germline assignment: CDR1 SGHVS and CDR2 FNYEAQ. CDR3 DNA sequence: TGTGCCAGCAGCTTAGTAGACAGGGCGCAAGAGACCCAGTACTCC. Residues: CASSLVDRAQETQYS.

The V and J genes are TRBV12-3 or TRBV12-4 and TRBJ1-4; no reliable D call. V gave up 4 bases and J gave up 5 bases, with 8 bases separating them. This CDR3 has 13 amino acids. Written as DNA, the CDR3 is TGTGCCAGCAGTTCGAACACCAATGAAAAACTGTTTTTT. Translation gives CASSSNTNEKLFF.

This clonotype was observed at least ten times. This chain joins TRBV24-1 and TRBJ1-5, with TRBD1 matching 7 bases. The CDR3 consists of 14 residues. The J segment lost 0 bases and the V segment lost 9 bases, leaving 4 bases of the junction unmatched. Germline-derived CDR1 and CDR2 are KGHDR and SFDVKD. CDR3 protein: CATRGQDSNQPQHF. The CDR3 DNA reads TGTGCCACCCGAGGACAGGATAGCAATCAGCCCCAGCATTTT.